This TCR beta chain is from a study of beta chain features in type 1 diabetes. Trimming removed 4 bases at V and 7 bases at J, with 14 bases between. From germline, CDR1 is SGHRS and CDR2 YFSETQ. The CDR3 loop spans 13 amino acids. Of the isolated RNA, all was reverse transcribed, and so the sequenced material was expressed TCRB transcripts. Mean read depth for naive, central memory and regulatory T cell samples was some 3.8 million reads. Sequencing used immunoSEQ multiplex PCR; TCRdb keeps in-frame clones, though not all of them. The data hold 300,000 to 400,000 clones, with around 13% observed a single time. Study observations and caveats: The naive, central memory and Treg TCRB repertoires showed an apparent similarity that was greater among patients than among healthy donors.

In the case of this clone: Its matching antigen is unknown.

One heparinised blood draw, averaging around 0.12 L, came from each donor. J is TRBJ1-1 and V is TRBV5-1; no definite D call. Material for sequencing was naive CD4+ T cells from blood. This clonotype was sampled from a man aged 18 to 29 in good health. This CDR3 reads CASSPSGLIEAFF. CDR3 DNA sequence: TGCGCCAGCAGCCCGAGCGGGTTAATTGAAGCTTTCTTT. Filled out from reference TRBV5-1 and TRBJ1-1, the complete variable domain reads KAGVTQTPRYLIKTRGQQVTLSCSPISGHRSVSWYQQTPGQGLQFLFEYFSETQRNKGNFPGRFSGRQFSNSRSEMNVSTLELGDSALYLCASSPSGLIEAFFGQGTRLTVV.